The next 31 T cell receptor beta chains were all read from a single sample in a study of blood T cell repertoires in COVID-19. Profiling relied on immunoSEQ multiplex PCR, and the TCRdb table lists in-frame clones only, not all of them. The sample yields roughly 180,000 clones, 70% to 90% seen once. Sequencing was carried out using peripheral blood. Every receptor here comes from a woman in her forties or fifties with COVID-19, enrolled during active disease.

The DNA for the CDR3 is TGCGCCAGCAGCCGAAAATCTCAGAAGTCCTCCTACGAGCAGTACTTC. This sequence encodes CASSRKSQKSSYEQYF. The rearrangement links TRBV5-1 to TRBJ2-7; no clear D gene. Trimming cost V 4 bases and J 0 bases, with 17 bases left between them. CDR1 is SGHRS, CDR2 YFSETQ, per germline. The CDR3 sequence is 16 residues long.

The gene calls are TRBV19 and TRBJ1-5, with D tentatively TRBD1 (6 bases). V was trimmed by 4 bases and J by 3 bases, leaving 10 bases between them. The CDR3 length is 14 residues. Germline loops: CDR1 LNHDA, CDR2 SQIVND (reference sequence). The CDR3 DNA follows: TGTGCCAGTAGTACACAGGGTAACAATCAGCCCCAGCATTTT. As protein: CASSTQGNNQPQHF.

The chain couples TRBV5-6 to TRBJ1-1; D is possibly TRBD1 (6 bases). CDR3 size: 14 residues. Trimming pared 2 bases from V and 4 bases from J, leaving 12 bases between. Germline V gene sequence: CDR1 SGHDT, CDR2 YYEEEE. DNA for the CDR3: TGTGCCAGCAGCTTTACAGGGCCCGGCACTGAAGCTTTCTTT. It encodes CASSFTGPGTEAFF.

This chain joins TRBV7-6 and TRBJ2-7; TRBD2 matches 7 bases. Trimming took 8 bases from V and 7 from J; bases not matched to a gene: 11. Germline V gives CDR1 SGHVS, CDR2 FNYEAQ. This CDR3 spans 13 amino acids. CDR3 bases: TGTGCCAGCCAAGGCGTGCGGGGGAGTGAGCAGTACTTC. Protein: CASQGVRGSEQYF.

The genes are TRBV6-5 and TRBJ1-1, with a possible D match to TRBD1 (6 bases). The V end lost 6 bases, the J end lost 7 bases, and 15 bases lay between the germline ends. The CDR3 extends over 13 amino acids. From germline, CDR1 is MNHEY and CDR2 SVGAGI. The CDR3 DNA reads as TGTGCCAGCAGGGTCACAGGGCTTGATGAAGCTTTCTTT. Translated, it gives CASRVTGLDEAFF.

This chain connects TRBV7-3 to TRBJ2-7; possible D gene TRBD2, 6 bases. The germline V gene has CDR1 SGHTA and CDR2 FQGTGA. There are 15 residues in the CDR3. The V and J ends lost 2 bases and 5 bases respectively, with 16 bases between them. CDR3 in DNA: TGTGCCAGCAGCTTAGGGGGACTTGCCGTCAACGAGCAGTACTTC. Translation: CASSLGGLAVNEQYF.

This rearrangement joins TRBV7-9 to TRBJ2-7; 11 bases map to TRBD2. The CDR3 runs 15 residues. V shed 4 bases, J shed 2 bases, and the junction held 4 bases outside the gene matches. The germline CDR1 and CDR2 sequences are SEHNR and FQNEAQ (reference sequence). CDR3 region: CASSSQTSGAYEQYF. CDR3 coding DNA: TGTGCCAGCAGCTCTCAGACTAGCGGGGCCTACGAGCAGTACTTC.

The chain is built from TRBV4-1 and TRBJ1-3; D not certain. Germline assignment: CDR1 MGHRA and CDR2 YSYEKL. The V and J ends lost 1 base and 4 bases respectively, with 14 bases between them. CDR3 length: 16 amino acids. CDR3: CASSQAPGGSGNTIYF. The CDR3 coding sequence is TGCGCCAGCAGCCAAGCTCCAGGCGGGTCGGGAAACACCATATATTTT.

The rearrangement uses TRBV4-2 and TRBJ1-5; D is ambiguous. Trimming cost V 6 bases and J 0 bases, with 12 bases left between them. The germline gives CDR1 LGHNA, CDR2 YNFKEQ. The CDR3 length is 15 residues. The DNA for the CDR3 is TGTGCCAGCAGGTTGGGTACAGTTAGCAATCAGCCCCAGCATTTT. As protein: CASRLGTVSNQPQHF.

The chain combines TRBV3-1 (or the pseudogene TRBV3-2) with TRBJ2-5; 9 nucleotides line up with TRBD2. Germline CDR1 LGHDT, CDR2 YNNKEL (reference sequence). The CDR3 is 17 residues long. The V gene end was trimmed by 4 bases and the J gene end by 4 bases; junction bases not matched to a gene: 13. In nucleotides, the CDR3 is TGTGCCAGCAGCCCATCCCAGCAGGGTAGCGGGAGAGAGACCCAGTACTTC. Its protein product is CASSPSQQGSGRETQYF.

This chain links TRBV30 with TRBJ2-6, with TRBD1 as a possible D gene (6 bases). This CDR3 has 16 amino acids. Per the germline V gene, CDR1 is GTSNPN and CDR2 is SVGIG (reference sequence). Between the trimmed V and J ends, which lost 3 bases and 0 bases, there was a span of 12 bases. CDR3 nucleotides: TGTGCCTGGAGCGCCGGGACAACCTCTGGGGCCAACGTCCTGACTTTC. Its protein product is CAWSAGTTSGANVLTF.

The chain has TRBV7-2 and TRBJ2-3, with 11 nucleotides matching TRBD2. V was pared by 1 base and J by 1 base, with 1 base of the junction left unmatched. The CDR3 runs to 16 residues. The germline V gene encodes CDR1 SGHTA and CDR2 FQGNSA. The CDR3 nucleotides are TGTGCCAGCAGCTTAGTAGCGGGGGGGCGCACAGATACGCAGTATTTT. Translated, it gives CASSLVAGGRTDTQYF.

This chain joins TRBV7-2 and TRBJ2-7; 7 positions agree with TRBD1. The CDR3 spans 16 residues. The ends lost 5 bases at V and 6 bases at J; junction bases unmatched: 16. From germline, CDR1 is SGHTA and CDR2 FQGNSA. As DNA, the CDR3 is TGTGCCAGCAGCCCTAGGGGGACAGTTGGCACCACCGAGCAGTACTTC. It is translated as CASSPRGTVGTTEQYF.

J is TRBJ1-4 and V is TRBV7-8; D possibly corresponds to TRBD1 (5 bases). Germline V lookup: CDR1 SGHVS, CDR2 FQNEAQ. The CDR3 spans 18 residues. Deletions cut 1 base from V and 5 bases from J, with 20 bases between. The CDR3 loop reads CASSLVWAGRAPNEKLFF. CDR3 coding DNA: TGTGCCAGCAGCTTAGTTTGGGCAGGGAGGGCCCCAAATGAAAAACTGTTTTTT.

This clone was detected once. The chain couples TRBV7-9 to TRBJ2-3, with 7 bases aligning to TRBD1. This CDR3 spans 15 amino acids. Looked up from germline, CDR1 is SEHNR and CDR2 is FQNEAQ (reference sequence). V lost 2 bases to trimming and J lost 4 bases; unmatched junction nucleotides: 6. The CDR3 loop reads CASSLRGRSPDTQYF. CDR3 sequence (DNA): TGTGCCAGCAGCTTAAGGGGGCGATCCCCAGATACGCAGTATTTT. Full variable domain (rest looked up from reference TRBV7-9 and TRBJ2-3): DTGVSQNPRHKITKRGQNVTFRCDPISEHNRLYWYRQTLGQGPEFLTYFQNEAQLEKSRLLSDRFSAERPKGSFSTLEIQRTEQGDSAMYLCASSLRGRSPDTQYFGPGTRLTVL.

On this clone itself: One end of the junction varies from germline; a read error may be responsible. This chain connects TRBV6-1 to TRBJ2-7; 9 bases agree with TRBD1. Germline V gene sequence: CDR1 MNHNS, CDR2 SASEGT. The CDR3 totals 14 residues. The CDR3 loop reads CASREDRGFYEQYF. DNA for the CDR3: TGTGCCAGCAGGGAAGACAGGGGGTTCTACGAGCAGTACTTC.

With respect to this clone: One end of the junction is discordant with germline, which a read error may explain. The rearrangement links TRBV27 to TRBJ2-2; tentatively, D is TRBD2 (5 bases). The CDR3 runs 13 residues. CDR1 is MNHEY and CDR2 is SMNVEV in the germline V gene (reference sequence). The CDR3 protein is CASSLYDTGELFF. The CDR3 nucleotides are TGTGCCAGCAGTTTGTACGACACCGGGGAGTTGTTTTTT.

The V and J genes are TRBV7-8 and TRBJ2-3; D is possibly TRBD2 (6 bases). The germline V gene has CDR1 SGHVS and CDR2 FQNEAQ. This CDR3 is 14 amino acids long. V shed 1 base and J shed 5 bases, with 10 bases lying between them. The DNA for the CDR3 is TGTGCCAGCAGCTTAGGACTAGGGAAAGATACGCAGTATTTT. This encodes CASSLGLGKDTQYF.

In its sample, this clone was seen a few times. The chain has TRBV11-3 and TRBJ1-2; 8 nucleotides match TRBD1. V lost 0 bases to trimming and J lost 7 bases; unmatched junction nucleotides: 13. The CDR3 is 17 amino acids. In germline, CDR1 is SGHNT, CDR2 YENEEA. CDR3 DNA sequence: TGTGCCAGCAGCTTAGATCGGCCGGGGACAGGTGTTCGTGGCTACACCTTC. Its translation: CASSLDRPGTGVRGYTF.

In DNA form, the CDR3 reads TGTGCCAGCGGGGCCATTCCCTATGGCTACACCTTC. As protein: CASGAIPYGYTF. This chain joins TRBV28 and TRBJ1-2; D perhaps matches TRBD1 (5 bases). V lost 8 bases, J lost 4 bases, and 11 bases lay in between. The CDR3 consists of 12 residues. Germline CDR1 is MDHEN and CDR2 is SYDVKM.

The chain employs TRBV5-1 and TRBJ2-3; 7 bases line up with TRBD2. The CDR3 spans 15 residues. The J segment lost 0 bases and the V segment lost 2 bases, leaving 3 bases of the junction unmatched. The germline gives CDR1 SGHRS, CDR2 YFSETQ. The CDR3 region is CASSLREGSTDTQYF. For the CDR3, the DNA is TGCGCCAGCAGCTTAAGGGAGGGTAGCACAGATACGCAGTATTTT.

The CDR3 loop is CASSDCYIGAGNSTDTQYF. The CDR3 DNA sequence: TGCGCCAGCAGTGACTGCTACATAGGAGCGGGAAATAGCACAGATACGCAGTATTTT. The rearrangement links TRBV10-1 to TRBJ2-3, with 7 positions matching TRBD2. This CDR3 has 19 residues. CDR1 and CDR2 (germline): WNHNN, SYGVQD (reference sequence). Trimming cost V 3 bases and J 0 bases; bases outside gene matches: 15.

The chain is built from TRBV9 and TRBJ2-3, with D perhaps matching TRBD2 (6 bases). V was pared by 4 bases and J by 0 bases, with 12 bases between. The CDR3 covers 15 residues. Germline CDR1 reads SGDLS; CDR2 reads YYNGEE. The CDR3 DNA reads TGTGCCAGCAGCTCTATGGCGGGGAGCACAGATACGCAGTATTTT. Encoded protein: CASSSMAGSTDTQYF.

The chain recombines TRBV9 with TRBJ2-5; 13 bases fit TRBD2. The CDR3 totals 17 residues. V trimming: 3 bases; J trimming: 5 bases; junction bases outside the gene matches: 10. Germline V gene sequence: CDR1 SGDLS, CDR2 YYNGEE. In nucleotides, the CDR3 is TGTGCCAGCAGCGCCGGACTAGCGGGGGTTGCCTCGGAGACCCAGTACTTC. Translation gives CASSAGLAGVASETQYF. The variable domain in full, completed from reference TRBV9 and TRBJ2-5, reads DSGVTQTPKHLITATGQRVTLRCSPRSGDLSVYWYQQSLDQGLQFLIQYYNGEERAKGNILERFSAQQFPDLHSELNLSSLELGDSALYFCASSAGLAGVASETQYFGPGTRLLVL.

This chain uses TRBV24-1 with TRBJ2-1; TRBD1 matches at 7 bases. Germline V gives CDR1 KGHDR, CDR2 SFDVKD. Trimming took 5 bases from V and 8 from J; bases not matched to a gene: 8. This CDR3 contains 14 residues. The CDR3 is CATSGKGASDEQFF. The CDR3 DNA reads TGTGCCACCAGTGGGAAGGGGGCGAGCGATGAGCAGTTCTTC.

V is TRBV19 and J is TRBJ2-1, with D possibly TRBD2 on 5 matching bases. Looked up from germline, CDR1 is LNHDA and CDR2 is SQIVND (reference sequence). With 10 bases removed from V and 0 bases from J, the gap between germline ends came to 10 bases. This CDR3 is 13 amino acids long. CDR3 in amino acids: CATGDLSYNEQFF. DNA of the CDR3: TGTGCCACCGGGGATCTCTCCTACAATGAGCAGTTCTTC.

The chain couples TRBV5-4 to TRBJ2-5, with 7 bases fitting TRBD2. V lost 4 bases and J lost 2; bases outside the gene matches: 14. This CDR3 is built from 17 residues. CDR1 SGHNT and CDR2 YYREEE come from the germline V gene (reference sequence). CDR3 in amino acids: CASSAGRWGGGQETQYF. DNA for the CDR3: TGTGCCAGCAGCGCGGGTCGATGGGGCGGGGGTCAAGAGACCCAGTACTTC.

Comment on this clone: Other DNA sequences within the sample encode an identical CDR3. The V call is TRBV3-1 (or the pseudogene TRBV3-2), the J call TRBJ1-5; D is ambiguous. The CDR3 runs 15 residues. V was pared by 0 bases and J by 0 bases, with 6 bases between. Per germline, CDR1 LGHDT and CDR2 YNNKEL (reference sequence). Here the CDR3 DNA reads TGTGCCAGCAGCCAAGATCCCGGTAGCAATCAGCCCCAGCATTTT. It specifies CASSQDPGSNQPQHF.

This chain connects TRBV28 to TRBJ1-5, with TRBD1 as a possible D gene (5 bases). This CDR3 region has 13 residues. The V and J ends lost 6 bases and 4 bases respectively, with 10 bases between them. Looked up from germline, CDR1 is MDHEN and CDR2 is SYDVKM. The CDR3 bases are TGTGCCAGCAGAGGGGTGGGGAATCAGCCCCAGCATTTT. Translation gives CASRGVGNQPQHF.

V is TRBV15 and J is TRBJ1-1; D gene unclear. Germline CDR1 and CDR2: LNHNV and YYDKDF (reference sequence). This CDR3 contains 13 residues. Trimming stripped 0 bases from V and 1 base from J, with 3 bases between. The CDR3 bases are TGTGCCACCAGCAGAGACCAGAACACTGAAGCTTTCTTT. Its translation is CATSRDQNTEAFF.

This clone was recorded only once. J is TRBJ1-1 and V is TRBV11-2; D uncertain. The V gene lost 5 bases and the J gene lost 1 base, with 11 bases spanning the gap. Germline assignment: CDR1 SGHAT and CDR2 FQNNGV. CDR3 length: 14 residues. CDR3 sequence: CASSTRGSNTEAFF. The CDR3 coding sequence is TGTGCCAGCAGCACGCGCGGGTCGAACACTGAAGCTTTCTTT.